The clone carrying this TCR beta chain was counted only a few times. This sample was taken from a study of response to subunit inactivated influenza vaccine. TCRdb re-called the RT-PCR reads with MiXCR, one entry per CDR3 protein. The sample carries under 200,000 distinct CDR3 sequences, about 11% recorded once. The CDR3 runs to 15 residues. Deletions cut 5 bases from V and 3 bases from J, with 16 bases between. CDR1 is SGHAT, CDR2 FQNNGV, per germline. This chain uses TRBV11-2 with TRBJ2-5; perhaps TRBD2 as D (6 bases). The sequencing here drew on CD8+ T cells sorted from PBMCs, taken around 2 years after vaccination. This sequence originates from a man aged 45 to 70 who received an inactivated influenza vaccine. The CDR3 coding sequence is TGTGCCAGCAGCCTAACCCCCGGACTAAAAGAGACCCAGTACTTC. The encoded protein is CASSLTPGLKETQYF.